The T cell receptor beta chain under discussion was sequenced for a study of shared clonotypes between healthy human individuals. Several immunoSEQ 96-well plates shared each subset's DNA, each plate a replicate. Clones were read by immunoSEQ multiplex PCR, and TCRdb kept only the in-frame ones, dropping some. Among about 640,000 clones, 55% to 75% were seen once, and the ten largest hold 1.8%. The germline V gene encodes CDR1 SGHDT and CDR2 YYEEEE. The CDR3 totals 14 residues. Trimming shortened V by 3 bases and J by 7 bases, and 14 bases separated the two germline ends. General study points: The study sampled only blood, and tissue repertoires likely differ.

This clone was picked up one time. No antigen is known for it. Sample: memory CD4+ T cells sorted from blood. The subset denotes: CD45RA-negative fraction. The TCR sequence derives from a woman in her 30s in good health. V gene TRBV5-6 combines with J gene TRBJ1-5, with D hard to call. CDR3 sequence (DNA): TGTGCCAGCAGCTGGACCGCTGATGGGCAGCCCCAGCATTTT. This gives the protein CASSWTADGQPQHF.